A selection of T cell receptor beta chains follows, all from one sample in a study of T-cell memory formation after mild COVID-19. In TCRdb, the 5' RACE reads were re-called with MiXCR into one record per CDR3 protein. Of 300,000 to 400,000 distinct CDR3 sequences in the sample, approximately 15% were seen once. The sample was PBMCs or a T cell subset sorted from them (not recorded which). Source of these receptors: a man between 18 and 35 years old who had mild COVID-19 (a few samples of this study predate the infection). Cell type and time point are not known. Both conserved end residues are part of each CDR3. The D gene is left open where the match is weak. Rows may omit the clone size; those that give it use once, few, many or a size class.

abundance	len	v_gene	j_gene	d_gene	CDR3aa	CDR3nt
NA	14	TRBV3-1	TRBJ2-5	NA	CASSRLEDQETQYF	TGTGCCAGCAGCCGCCTCGAGGACCAAGAGACCCAGTACTTC
many	17	TRBV7-6	TRBJ2-2	TRBD2	CASSRSLAGPNTGELFF	TGTGCCAGCAGCCGCTCACTAGCGGGGCCTAACACCGGGGAGCTGTTTTTT
many	13	TRBV6-2/TRBV6-3	TRBJ2-1	TRBD1	CASSGQVGNEQFF	TGTGCCAGCAGCGGACAGGTTGGCAATGAGCAGTTCTTC
few	15	TRBV11-2	TRBJ2-2	TRBD1	CASSPGQGAPGELFF	TGTGCCAGCAGCCCGGGACAGGGGGCGCCCGGGGAGCTGTTTTTT
NA	14	TRBV4-1	TRBJ1-5	NA	CASRRILGGQPQHF	TGCGCCAGCAGGCGGATATTGGGTGGTCAGCCCCAGCATTTT
few	20	TRBV7-2	TRBJ2-2	TRBD2	CASSFQGLAGGFLNTGELFF	TGTGCCAGCAGCTTTCAGGGACTAGCGGGGGGATTCCTGAACACCGGGGAGCTGTTTTTT
few	12	TRBV6-6	TRBJ2-7	NA	CASTRGPYEQYF	TGTGCCAGCACCAGGGGACCCTACGAGCAGTACTTC
many	14	TRBV20-1	TRBJ2-1	NA	CSARDGDPYNEQFF	TGCAGTGCTAGAGATGGGGACCCCTACAATGAGCAGTTCTTC
few	15	TRBV5-5	TRBJ2-3	TRBD2	CASSLILADTDTQYF	TGTGCCAGCAGCTTGATACTAGCGGACACAGATACGCAGTATTTT
NA	16	TRBV20-1	TRBJ1-1	NA	CSARPSGGSMNTEAFF	TGCAGTGCTAGACCCTCGGGGGGCTCCATGAACACTGAAGCTTTCTTT
NA	14	TRBV9	TRBJ1-5	TRBD1	CASSYTGGNQPQHF	TGTGCCAGCAGCTATACAGGGGGCAATCAGCCCCAGCATTTT
NA	16	TRBV5-4	TRBJ1-6	TRBD1	CASSLAETGGTSPLHF	TGTGCCAGCAGCTTGGCTGAGACAGGGGGAACTTCGCCCCTCCACTTT
few	13	TRBV29-1	TRBJ1-6	NA	CSAGTGGGSPLHF	TGCAGCGCTGGAACAGGAGGGGGATCACCCCTCCACTTT
few	13	TRBV12-3/TRBV12-4	TRBJ1-2	NA	CASRLSGIGGYTF	TGTGCCAGCAGGTTGTCGGGTATTGGCGGCTACACCTTC
NA	15	TRBV29-1	TRBJ1-4	NA	CSVEVHGTANEKLFF	TGCAGCGTTGAAGTTCACGGGACGGCAAATGAAAAACTGTTTTTT
few	14	TRBV6-2/TRBV6-3	TRBJ2-7	TRBD1	CASSPDRGRVEQYF	TGTGCCAGCAGTCCGGACAGGGGGCGGGTCGAGCAGTACTTC
NA	16	TRBV5-1	TRBJ1-6	NA	CASSLSGADYNSPLHF	TGCGCCAGCAGCTTGTCAGGGGCGGATTATAATTCACCCCTCCACTTT
few	12	TRBV29-1	TRBJ2-1	TRBD1	CSVVEGANEQFF	TGCAGCGTTGTTGAGGGGGCCAATGAGCAGTTCTTC
NA	13	TRBV20-1	TRBJ1-1	NA	CSASRSRGTEAFF	TGCAGTGCCAGCCGATCCCGCGGGACTGAAGCTTTCTTT
many	11	TRBV20-1	TRBJ1-2	TRBD1	CSAKTGVGYTF	TGCAGTGCCAAGACAGGGGTCGGCTACACCTTC
few	15	TRBV4-2	TRBJ1-5	NA	CASSQVWGRNQPQHF	TGTGCCAGCAGCCAAGTGTGGGGTAGGAATCAGCCCCAGCATTTT
few	13	TRBV5-1	TRBJ2-5	NA	CASSLEGWETQYF	TGCGCCAGCAGCTTGGAAGGATGGGAGACCCAGTACTTC
NA	17	TRBV4-3	TRBJ1-2	TRBD1	CASSQVRAEGAFYGYTF	TGCGCCAGCAGCCAAGTACGGGCGGAGGGGGCCTTCTATGGCTACACCTTC
few	15	TRBV7-2	TRBJ1-6	TRBD1	CASSLRQGIDSPLHF	TGTGCCAGCAGTTTAAGACAGGGTATCGATTCACCCCTCCACTTT
NA	16	TRBV6-1	TRBJ2-3	NA	CASSKNRAYQTDTQYF	TGTGCCAGCAGTAAAAACCGGGCCTATCAGACAGATACGCAGTATTTT
few	15	TRBV7-9	TRBJ1-2	NA	CASSAPALANYGYTF	TGTGCCAGCAGCGCACCCGCGTTAGCTAACTATGGCTACACCTTC
many	15	TRBV7-2	TRBJ2-1	TRBD2	CASSLVAGINNEQFF	TGTGCCAGCAGCTTAGTAGCGGGGATCAACAATGAGCAGTTCTTC
few	17	TRBV12-3/TRBV12-4	TRBJ2-2	TRBD2	CASRGLAGTLGTGELFF	TGTGCCAGCAGGGGACTAGCGGGGACCCTCGGAACCGGGGAGCTGTTTTTT
NA	14	TRBV7-9	TRBJ1-1	NA	CASSLQGDATEAFF	TGTGCCAGCAGCTTACAGGGAGACGCCACTGAAGCTTTCTTT
few	13	TRBV13	TRBJ1-1	NA	CASSSLTNTEAFF	TGTGCCAGCAGCTCCCTTACGAACACTGAAGCTTTCTTT
few	14	TRBV4-1	TRBJ2-2	NA	CASSPRAMSGELFF	TGCGCCAGCAGCCCTAGGGCAATGTCCGGGGAGCTGTTTTTT
once	11	TRBV30	TRBJ2-7	TRBD2	CAGRAGVEQYF	TGTGCCGGCCGGGCGGGGGTCGAGCAGTACTTC
few	15	TRBV25-1	TRBJ1-2	TRBD1	CASSDGGQGGYGYTF	TGTGCCAGCAGTGATGGGGGACAGGGCGGCTATGGCTACACCTTC
few	15	TRBV7-2	TRBJ1-5	NA	CASSLQGGNNQPQHF	TGTGCCAGCAGCCTACAGGGCGGTAACAATCAGCCCCAGCATTTT
few	16	TRBV7-2	TRBJ2-3	TRBD1	CASSPIYRGRTDTQYF	TGTGCCAGCAGCCCGATTTACAGGGGGCGCACAGATACGCAGTATTTT
NA	17	TRBV4-1	TRBJ1-1	NA	CASSQDPTKTLNTEAFF	TGCGCCAGCAGCCAAGACCCTACAAAAACACTGAACACTGAAGCTTTCTTT
NA	15	TRBV5-4	TRBJ2-1	TRBD2	CASSSGLAGGSEQFF	TGTGCCAGCAGCTCGGGACTAGCGGGGGGAAGTGAGCAGTTCTTC
many	12	TRBV24-1	TRBJ2-1	NA	CATSDLYNEQFF	TGTGCCACCAGTGACCTTTACAATGAGCAGTTCTTC
many	14	TRBV6-1	TRBJ1-2	NA	CASRLITAVYGYTF	TGTGCCAGCCGCCTCATTACAGCAGTCTATGGCTACACCTTC
NA	17	TRBV9	TRBJ2-1	NA	CASSVSKVGESYNEQFF	TGTGCCAGCAGCGTTAGTAAAGTAGGGGAGTCCTACAATGAGCAGTTCTTC
few	14	TRBV5-5	TRBJ2-5	NA	CASSLFQSQETQYF	TGTGCCAGCAGCTTGTTTCAGAGCCAAGAGACCCAGTACTTC
many	15	TRBV7-2	TRBJ2-5	NA	CASSTGRERGETQYF	TGTGCCAGCAGTACTGGACGAGAGAGGGGAGAGACCCAGTACTTC
NA	13	TRBV2	TRBJ2-3	NA	CASSEEGLSTQYF	TGTGCCAGCAGTGAGGAGGGGTTGAGTACGCAGTATTTT
NA	16	TRBV2	TRBJ2-3	NA	CASSEAQFLDTDTQYF	TGTGCCAGCAGTGAAGCACAGTTCCTAGACACAGATACGCAGTATTTT
NA	13	TRBV6-2/TRBV6-3	TRBJ1-1	NA	CASSEYPRTEAFF	TGTGCCAGCAGCGAATACCCGAGGACTGAAGCTTTCTTT
many	15	TRBV10-3	TRBJ2-5	NA	CASQELGLLGETQYF	TGTGCCAGCCAAGAACTAGGATTATTGGGGGAGACCCAGTACTTC
NA	13	TRBV15	TRBJ2-3	NA	CATSGQSRDTQYF	TGTGCCACCAGTGGACAGTCCAGGGATACGCAGTATTTT
many	15	TRBV5-6	TRBJ2-2	TRBD2	CASSVVLAGTGELFF	TGTGCCAGCAGCGTCGTATTAGCGGGTACCGGGGAGCTGTTTTTT
NA	15	TRBV9	TRBJ2-1	TRBD2	CASSVLAGGPNEQFF	TGTGCCAGCAGCGTACTAGCGGGGGGGCCGAATGAGCAGTTCTTC
NA	11	TRBV29-1	TRBJ2-2	NA	CSVYRAGELFF	TGCAGCGTCTACAGGGCCGGGGAGCTGTTTTTT
many	12	TRBV12-3/TRBV12-4	TRBJ2-1	NA	CASSSVLLEQFF	TGTGCCAGCAGTTCGGTACTACTTGAGCAGTTCTTC
few	18	TRBV3-1	TRBJ2-1	TRBD2	CASSQEESRGGTYNEQFF	TGTGCCAGCAGCCAAGAAGAATCGCGGGGGGGGACCTACAATGAGCAGTTCTTC
NA	13	TRBV3-1	TRBJ2-7	NA	CASSRSGVYEQYF	TGTGCCAGCAGCCGCTCGGGGGTATACGAGCAGTACTTC
NA	16	TRBV4-3	TRBJ1-2	NA	CASSQVPGGGYYGYTF	TGCGCCAGCAGCCAAGTTCCCGGAGGGGGATACTATGGCTACACCTTC
many	15	TRBV9	TRBJ1-4	NA	CASSLDSSTNEKLFF	TGTGCCAGCAGTCTTGACAGTTCAACTAATGAAAAACTGTTTTTT
NA	15	TRBV20-1	TRBJ1-2	TRBD1	CSARGAGTVNYGYTF	TGCAGTGCTAGAGGCGCCGGGACAGTTAACTATGGCTACACCTTC
many	14	TRBV7-6	TRBJ1-1	TRBD1	CASRGTGGNTEAFF	TGTGCCAGCAGGGGGACAGGGGGGAACACTGAAGCTTTCTTT
NA	14	TRBV20-1	TRBJ1-3	NA	CSASDGETGNTIYF	TGCAGTGCTAGCGACGGGGAGACGGGAAACACCATATATTTT
few	14	TRBV6-6	TRBJ1-6	NA	CASGINSANSPLHF	TGTGCCAGCGGGATTAATAGTGCTAATTCACCCCTCCACTTT
few	17	TRBV4-1	TRBJ1-5	NA	CASSQQGISYSNQPQHF	TGCGCCAGCAGCCAACAGGGAATTAGCTATAGCAATCAGCCCCAGCATTTT